This T cell receptor beta chain came from a study of shared clonotypes between healthy human individuals. Study-wide context: Donors had three CD4 naive, three CD4 memory, two CD8 naive and one CD8 memory plate apiece.

Study results and caveats: Since donors were few, the genetic and exposure-history diversity represented was limited. It was observed that roughly 5.4% of naive CD4 clonotypes were shared across a few donors. What naive subsets generally showed was a larger estimated richness than memory subsets showed.

Data came from immunoSEQ multiplex PCR; TCRdb stores just in-frame clones and leaves some out. The top ten clones hold roughly 1.2% of a sample with about 1.4 million clones, roughly 96% of them seen once. Germline V gene sequence: CDR1 WNHNN, CDR2 SYGVQD (reference sequence). CDR3 size: 14 residues. V was clipped by 5 bases and J by 9 bases, with 17 bases between them. Remarks on this clone: The antigen remains unidentified.

Sample: naive CD4+ T cells sorted from blood. Subset specified: CD45RA+ positively selected. This chain connects TRBV10-1 to TRBJ2-1; possible D gene TRBD1, 6 bases. The TCR sequence derives from a man between 25 and 39 years old in good health. The chain's CDR3 is CASSSGHGNVEQFF. As DNA, the CDR3 is TGCGCCAGCAGTTCGGGACACGGGAATGTTGAGCAGTTCTTC.